This entry lists 15 T cell receptor beta chains sequenced from one sample in a study of T cell clonotyping in hematopoietic cell transplantation. Time point described: recipient sample about 28 days before transplant, after cytoreduction. Repertoires were generated with immunoSEQ multiplex PCR, while TCRdb's copy carries only in-frame clones and drops some. The sample consists of 5,000 to 6,000 clones, roughly 81% of them appearing once. The sequencing here drew on peripheral blood mononuclear cells, taken before stem cell transplant. The origin of the receptors is a man aged 55 to 70 with acute myeloid leukemia. Some clones in this sample may be carry-over from other donors' samples.

V and J are TRBV30 and TRBJ2-7; 9 bases map to TRBD1. The J segment lost 2 bases and the V segment lost 0 bases, leaving 5 bases of the junction unmatched. The CDR3 runs to 15 residues. Germline assignment: CDR1 GTSNPN and CDR2 SVGIG (reference sequence). The CDR3: CAWSVTWTGAYEQYF. The CDR3 DNA reads TGTGCCTGGAGTGTCACGTGGACAGGGGCCTACGAGCAGTACTTC.

The chain couples TRBV5-1 to TRBJ2-5; D is unclear. Germline V gene lookup returns CDR1 SGHRS and CDR2 YFSETQ. Trimming took off 1 base at V and 1 base at J, with 2 bases between the two ends. There are 12 residues in the CDR3. The DNA for the CDR3 is TGCGCCAGCAGCTTGTCCCAAGAGACCCAGTACTTC. Translating gives CASSLSQETQYF.

The J gene is TRBJ2-7, the V gene TRBV28; D remains ambiguous. This CDR3 contains 14 residues. Between the trimmed V and J ends, which lost 4 bases and 4 bases, there was a span of 14 bases. Germline lookup yields CDR1 MDHEN and CDR2 SYDVKM. Here the CDR3 reads CASSSANRNYEQYF. CDR3 DNA: TGTGCCAGCAGTTCCGCTAACAGAAATTACGAGCAGTACTTC.

This chain connects TRBV7-9 to TRBJ1-2, with TRBD1 identical over 9 bases. Germline CDR1 and CDR2: SEHNR and FQNEAQ (reference sequence). The V segment lost 4 bases and the J segment 8 bases; nucleotides outside the gene matches: 8. The length of the CDR3 is 14 residues. CDR3 sequence: CASSSQGQGWGYTF. CDR3 nucleotide sequence: TGTGCCAGCAGCTCACAGGGACAGGGTTGGGGCTACACCTTC.

The gene calls are TRBV6-4 and TRBJ2-5; 9 nucleotides match TRBD2. V lost 0 bases, J lost 1 base, and 6 bases stayed unmatched. This CDR3 has 17 residues. CDR1 and CDR2 (germline): MRHNA, SNTAGT. CDR3 region: CASSDSRLAGIQETQYF. The DNA for the CDR3 is TGTGCCAGCAGTGACTCGCGGCTAGCGGGGATCCAAGAGACCCAGTACTTC.

V gene TRBV20-1 combines with J gene TRBJ2-1; the D gene is possibly TRBD1 (6 bases). Germline assignment: CDR1 DFQATT and CDR2 SNEGSKA (reference sequence). V dropped 6 bases and J dropped 5 bases, with 8 bases sitting between them. The CDR3 has 11 residues. CDR3 residues: CSAGQNNEQFF. CDR3 sequence (DNA): TGCAGTGCCGGACAGAACAATGAGCAGTTCTTC.

In its sample, this clone was seen once. The gene calls are TRBV6-5 and TRBJ2-5, with 9 bases lining up with TRBD2. Near its end, the DNA agrees better with TRBJ2-7, so the J call may be wrong. Germline CDR1 reads MNHEY; CDR2 reads SVGAGI. The CDR3 sequence is 16 residues long. The CDR3 DNA is TGTGCCAGCAGTTACTCGGCGGGGGGGCTTGGGGACGAGCAGTACTTC. Its translation is CASSYSAGGLGDEQYF.

The CDR3 DNA reads as TGCAGCGGACAGGAAAACCTCAATGAGCAGTTCTTC. As protein: CSGQENLNEQFF. The V gene is TRBV29-1, the J gene TRBJ2-1, with D tentatively TRBD1 (6 bases). Germline V gene sequence: CDR1 SQVTM, CDR2 ANQGSEA. This CDR3 spans 12 amino acids. The V and J ends lost 7 bases and 6 bases respectively, with 13 bases between them.

This clone showed up just once. The chain couples TRBV7-9 to TRBJ1-5; D gene unclear. The CDR3 has 16 residues. Looked up from germline, CDR1 is SEHNR and CDR2 is FQNEAQ (reference sequence). The V and J ends lost 5 bases and 1 base respectively, with 15 bases between them. The DNA for the CDR3 is TGTGCCAGCAGCCCGGAGGGCAGGTCGAGCAATCAGCCCCAGCATTTT. Amino acids: CASSPEGRSSNQPQHF.

The rearrangement links TRBV9 to TRBJ2-3; D uncertain. V shed 0 bases and J shed 1 base, with 9 bases lying between them. This CDR3 contains 15 residues. Germline CDR1 SGDLS, CDR2 YYNGEE. The CDR3 spells CASSVDGDRTDTQYF. DNA of the CDR3: TGTGCCAGCAGCGTAGATGGGGATCGCACAGATACGCAGTATTTT.

V and J are TRBV9 and TRBJ2-1; TRBD2 matches at 8 bases. V lost 0 bases and J lost 7; bases outside the gene matches: 9. The CDR3 covers 16 residues. From germline, CDR1 is SGDLS and CDR2 YYNGEE. The CDR3 spells CASSVESYGGGNEQFF. The DNA for the CDR3 is TGTGCCAGCAGCGTAGAGAGTTACGGGGGGGGAAATGAGCAGTTCTTC.

Here the CDR3 DNA reads TGTGCCAGCAGTGCTTGGAGCGGGAGGAGCACAGATACGCAGTATTTT. Translated: CASSAWSGRSTDTQYF. The rearrangement links TRBV6-1 to TRBJ2-3; 9 bases are shared with TRBD2. The V and J ends lost 4 bases and 0 bases, in that order; junction bases with no gene match: 5. This CDR3 has 16 amino acids. The V gene's germline CDR1 is MNHNS and CDR2 SASEGT.

The V gene is TRBV5-1, the J gene TRBJ2-5, with 7 bases aligning to TRBD2. This CDR3 region has 13 residues. Unmatched junction bases numbered 7, after V lost 1 base and J lost 10 bases. CDR1 is SGHRS and CDR2 is YFSETQ in the germline V gene. CDR3 coding DNA: TGCGCCAGCAGCTTGAGGGAGGGGCAGGTCCAGTACTTC. Amino acids: CASSLREGQVQYF.

The rearrangement uses TRBV19 and TRBJ2-1, with a tentative D call TRBD1 (6 bases). The V gene lost 5 bases and the J gene lost 1 base, with 9 bases spanning the gap. The CDR3 is 14 amino acids. The V gene's germline CDR1 is LNHDA and CDR2 SQIVND (reference sequence). CDR3 coding DNA: TGTGCCAGTAGTCTCAGGGGTTCCTACAATGAGCAGTTCTTC. This gives the protein CASSLRGSYNEQFF. Supplemented by reference TRBV19 and TRBJ2-1, the full variable domain reads DGGITQSPKYLFRKEGQNVTLSCEQNLNHDAMYWYRQDPGQGLRLIYYSQIVNDFQKGDIAEGYSVSREKKESFPLTVTSAQKNPTAFYLCASSLRGSYNEQFFGPGTRLTVL.

The V gene is TRBV10-3, the J gene TRBJ1-2; the D is unclear. The CDR3 covers 14 residues. Trimming took off 3 bases at V and 8 bases at J, with 16 bases between the two ends. The germline V gene encodes CDR1 ENHRY and CDR2 SYGVKD. For the CDR3, the DNA is TGTGCCATCAGTGATTGGGCGGGATTGAGGGGCTACACCTTC. This sequence encodes CAISDWAGLRGYTF.